The 15 T cell receptor beta chains below all came from one sample that was sequenced in a study of tumor-infiltrating lymphocytes in primary liver carcinoma. TCR beta cDNA was prepared out of roughly 500 ng total RNA by means of a constant-region primer. A slightly modified ARM-PCR protocol with three nested multiplex PCR rounds produced these TCR beta libraries. The first two PCR rounds, approximately 11 cycles each, used TRBV1-TRBV30 forward primers and a C-beta reverse primer. Each CDR3 protein is one row after TCRdb ran MiXCR on the multiplex PCR reads. Here the sample spans around 190,000 distinct CDR3 sequences, 85% being singletons. The tissue used was unsorted bulk material of roughly 17-33 mg. RNA and DNA were co-extracted from it with the AllPrep DNA/RNA mini kit. The sample taken for sequencing was tumor tissue from primary liver carcinoma. The receptor set was obtained from a man aged 40-55 years with primary liver carcinoma and hepatitis B virus infection.

This clonotype was observed a single time. This may be a read error, as it is one base from a much larger clone. This chain links TRBV28 with TRBJ1-4, with a possible D match to TRBD1 (5 bases). V gave up 5 bases and J gave up 8 bases, with 21 bases separating them. Germline assignment: CDR1 MDHEN and CDR2 SYDVKM. The CDR3 is 16 residues long. The CDR3 bases are TGTGCCAGCAGTATACGTTTAATGGGGCCGGGAGAAAAACTGTTTTTT. Translated: CASSIRLMGPGEKLFF.

This clonotype was recorded at least ten times. This chain links TRBV4-2 with TRBJ2-3; TRBD2 matches at 10 bases. The V gene end was trimmed by 1 base and the J gene end by 3 bases; junction bases not matched to a gene: 10. CDR3 length: 18 residues. Per germline, CDR1 LGHNA and CDR2 YNFKEQ. The CDR3 loop is CASSQVEGGSGGTDTQYF. In DNA, the CDR3 is TGTGCCAGCAGCCAAGTTGAGGGTGGTAGCGGGGGGACAGATACGCAGTATTTT.

The chain joins TRBV30 to TRBJ2-3; tentatively, D is TRBD2 (5 bases). Per germline, CDR1 GTSNPN and CDR2 SVGIG (reference sequence). The CDR3 runs to 14 residues. V lost 4 bases and J 0 bases, leaving 11 bases between the germline ends. The CDR3 nucleotides read TGTGCCTGGAATGTACTAGGAAGCACAGATACGCAGTATTTT. It specifies CAWNVLGSTDTQYF.

For this clonotype: The CDR3 end shows no conserved phenylalanine or tryptophan, and so a read error is likely. No DNA is shown, since the ends of the CDR3 on it are uncertain; the CDR3 is the one TCRdb lists. The J gene is TRBJ1-1, the V gene TRBV6-6; the D call of TRBD1 is as the table states it, not checked on the DNA. The CDR3 comprises 14 residues, both ends counted. The germline gives CDR1 MNHNY, CDR2 SVGAGI (reference sequence). The CDR3 loop reads CASSGDSKNTEVFS.

The chain carries TRBV5-1 and TRBJ2-7, with D uncertain. Trimming cost V 1 base and J 0 bases, with 11 bases left between them. Germline lookup yields CDR1 SGHRS and CDR2 YFSETQ. The CDR3 spans 15 residues. The CDR3 reads CASSLRAGPSYEQYF. The CDR3 DNA is TGCGCCAGCAGCTTGAGGGCAGGACCCTCCTACGAGCAGTACTTC.

Remarks on this clonotype: Sequence at one end of the junction differs from germline and may be a read error. This chain links TRBV6-1 with TRBJ1-1; the D gene is possibly TRBD1 (5 bases). The CDR3 is 12 amino acids. Looked up from germline, CDR1 is MNHNS and CDR2 is SASEGT. The CDR3 here is CAIQEVNTETFF. CDR3 in DNA: TGTGCCATACAGGAGGTGAACACTGAAACTTTCTTT.

As for this clonotype: One end of the junction varies from germline; a read error may be responsible. The chain couples TRBV29-1 to TRBJ2-5, with a tentative D call TRBD2 (7 bases). CDR3 size: 15 residues. Germline CDR1 and CDR2: SQVTM and ANQGSEA. The DNA of the CDR3 is TGCAGCGCTGAAGGGGACGGGGGGCGAGCAGAGACCCAGTACTTC. It is translated as CSAEGDGGRAETQYF. Supplemented by reference TRBV29-1 and TRBJ2-5, the full variable domain reads SAVISQKPSRDICQRGTSLTIQCQVDSQVTMMFWYRQQPGQSLTLIATANQGSEATYESGFVIDKFPISRPNLTFSTLTVSNMSPEDSSIYLCSAEGDGGRAETQYFGPGTRLLVL.

This sequence joins TRBV29-1 and TRBJ2-4; possibly TRBD2 for D (5 bases). There are 16 residues in the CDR3. The V end lost 4 bases, the J end lost 4 bases, and 20 bases lay between the germline ends. Germline V gives CDR1 SQVTM, CDR2 ANQGSEA. The CDR3: CSVVTLSRLAKNIQYF. The DNA of the CDR3 is TGCAGCGTTGTTACCCTAAGCCGGCTAGCAAAAAACATTCAGTACTTC.

Comments on this clonotype: Without the conserved terminal phenylalanine or tryptophan, this CDR3 likely stems from a read error. This chain uses TRBV29-1 with TRBJ2-7; 7 nucleotides align to TRBD1. The germline gives CDR1 SQVTM, CDR2 ANQGSEA. The V and J ends lost 8 bases and 7 bases, in that order; junction bases with no gene match: 17. The CDR3 runs 14 residues. The CDR3 is CSIPDRVYQVEQYS. The CDR3 nucleotides are TGCAGCATCCCAGACAGGGTGTATCAGGTTGAGCAGTACTCC.

The chain combines TRBV6-6 with TRBJ2-5; weak D call: TRBD2 (6 bases). TRBJ2-1 explains the end of the DNA better; the J call may be wrong. This CDR3 comprises 13 residues. Germline CDR1 and CDR2: MNHNY and SVGAGI (reference sequence). CDR3 nucleotide sequence: TGTGCCAGCGGACTAACGGGAATGAACGAGCAGTTCTTC. Protein: CASGLTGMNEQFF.

V and J are TRBV2 and TRBJ2-4; D not certain. Germline V gives CDR1 SNHLY, CDR2 FYNNEI. Trimming took off 8 bases at V and 0 bases at J, with 8 bases between the two ends. This CDR3 has 13 residues. The CDR3 spells CASHGLAKNIQYF. The CDR3 DNA reads as TGTGCCAGCCATGGGCTAGCCAAAAACATTCAGTACTTC.

This clonotype was counted ten times or more. The V call is TRBV6-1, the J call TRBJ2-1; D might be TRBD2 (5 bases). The length of the CDR3 is 15 residues. CDR1 and CDR2 from the germline V gene are MNHNS and SASEGT. V was pared by 3 bases and J by 7 bases, with 16 bases between. DNA of the CDR3: TGTGCCAGCAGTGAGTTCCCGGGATCCGGGAATGAGCAGTTCTTC. The encoded protein is CASSEFPGSGNEQFF.

On this clonotype: This sequence may be a read error, since a much larger clone differs from it by one base. This chain links TRBV18 with TRBJ1-1, with D perhaps matching TRBD1 (5 bases). This CDR3 is 12 amino acids long. The germline V gene has CDR1 KGHSH and CDR2 LQKENI. CDR3 in DNA: TGTGCCGGCTCACCAGGGTGGACTGAAGCTTTCTTT. It specifies CAGSPGWTEAFF.

Concerning this clonotype itself: At one end, the junction sequence differs from germline, possibly due to a read error. The gene calls are TRBV10-2 and TRBJ1-6; no firm D call. CDR1 is WSHSY, CDR2 SAAADI, per germline. The CDR3 runs 14 residues. CDR3 loop: CASSESTVNSLLRF. The CDR3 DNA follows: TGCGCCAGCAGTGAGTCCACGGTTAATTCACTCCTCCGCTTT.

This clonotype was recorded at least ten times. The rearrangement links TRBV4-1 to TRBJ2-3; D gene uncertain. In germline, CDR1 is MGHRA, CDR2 YSYEKL. The CDR3 has 14 residues. V was shortened by 0 bases and J by 1 base, with 5 bases between the two germline ends. In DNA, the CDR3 is TGCGCCAGCAGCCAAGATCCAGGCACAGATACGCAGTATTTT. This codes for CASSQDPGTDTQYF.